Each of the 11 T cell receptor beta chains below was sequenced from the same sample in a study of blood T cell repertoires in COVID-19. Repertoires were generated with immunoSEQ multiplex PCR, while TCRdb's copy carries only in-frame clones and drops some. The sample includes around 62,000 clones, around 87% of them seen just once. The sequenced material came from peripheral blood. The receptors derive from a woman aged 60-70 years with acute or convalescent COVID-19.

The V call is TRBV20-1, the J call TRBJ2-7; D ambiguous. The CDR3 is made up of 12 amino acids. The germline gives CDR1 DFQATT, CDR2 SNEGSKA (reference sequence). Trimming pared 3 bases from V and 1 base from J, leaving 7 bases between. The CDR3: CSASTASYEQYV. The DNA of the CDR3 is TGCAGTGCTAGTACAGCATCCTACGAGCAGTACGTC.

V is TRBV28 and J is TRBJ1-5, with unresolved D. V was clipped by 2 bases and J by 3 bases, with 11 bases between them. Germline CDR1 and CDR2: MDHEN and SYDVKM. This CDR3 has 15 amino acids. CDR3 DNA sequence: TGTGCCAGCAGTTTACCTACTGGGCCCAATCAGCCCCAGCATTTT. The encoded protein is CASSLPTGPNQPQHF.

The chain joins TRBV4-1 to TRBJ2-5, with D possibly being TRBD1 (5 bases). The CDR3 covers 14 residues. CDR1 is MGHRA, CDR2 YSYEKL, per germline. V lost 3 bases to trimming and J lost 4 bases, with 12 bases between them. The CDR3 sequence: CASSQDMVRETQYF. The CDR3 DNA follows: TGCGCCAGCAGCCAGGACATGGTCCGAGAGACCCAGTACTTC.

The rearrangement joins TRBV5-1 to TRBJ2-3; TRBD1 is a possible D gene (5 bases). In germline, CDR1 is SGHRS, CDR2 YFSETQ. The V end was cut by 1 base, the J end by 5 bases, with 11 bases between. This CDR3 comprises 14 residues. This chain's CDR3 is CASSLSQDGDTQYF. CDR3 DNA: TGCGCCAGCAGCTTGTCACAGGATGGAGATACGCAGTATTTT.

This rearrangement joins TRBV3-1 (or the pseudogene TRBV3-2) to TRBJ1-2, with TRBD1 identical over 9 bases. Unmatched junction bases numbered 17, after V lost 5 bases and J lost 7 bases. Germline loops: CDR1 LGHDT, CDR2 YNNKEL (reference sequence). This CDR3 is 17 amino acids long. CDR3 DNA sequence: TGTGCCAGCAGCAGGGGGGTTGGGGACAGGGAATACGGTGGCTACACCTTC. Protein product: CASSRGVGDREYGGYTF.

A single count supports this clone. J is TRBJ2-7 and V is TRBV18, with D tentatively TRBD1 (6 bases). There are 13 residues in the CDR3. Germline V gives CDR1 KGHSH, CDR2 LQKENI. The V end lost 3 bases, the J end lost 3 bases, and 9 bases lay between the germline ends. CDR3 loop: CASSPQGYYEQYV. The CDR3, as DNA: TGTGCCAGCTCACCCCAGGGGTACTACGAGCAGTACGTC.

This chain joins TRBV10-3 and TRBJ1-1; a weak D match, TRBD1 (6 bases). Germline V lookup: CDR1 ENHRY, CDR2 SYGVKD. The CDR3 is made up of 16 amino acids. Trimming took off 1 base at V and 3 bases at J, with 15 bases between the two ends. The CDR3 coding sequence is TGTGCCATCAGTGAGTTTCTGGGGGCTAGGGACACTGAAGCTTTCTTT. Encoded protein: CAISEFLGARDTEAFF.

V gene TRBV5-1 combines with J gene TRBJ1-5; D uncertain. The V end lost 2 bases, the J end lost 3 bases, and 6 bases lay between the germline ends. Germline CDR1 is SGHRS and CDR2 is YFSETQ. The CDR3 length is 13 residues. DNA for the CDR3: TGCGCCAGCAGCTTTAGTCCCAATCAGCCCCAGCATTTT. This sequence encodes CASSFSPNQPQHF.

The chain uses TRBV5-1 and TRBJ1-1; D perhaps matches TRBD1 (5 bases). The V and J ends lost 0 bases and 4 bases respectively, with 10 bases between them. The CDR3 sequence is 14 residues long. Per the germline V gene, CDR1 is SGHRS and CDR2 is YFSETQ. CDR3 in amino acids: CASSLGRVATEAFF. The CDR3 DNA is TGCGCCAGCAGCTTGGGCAGGGTGGCCACTGAAGCTTTCTTT.

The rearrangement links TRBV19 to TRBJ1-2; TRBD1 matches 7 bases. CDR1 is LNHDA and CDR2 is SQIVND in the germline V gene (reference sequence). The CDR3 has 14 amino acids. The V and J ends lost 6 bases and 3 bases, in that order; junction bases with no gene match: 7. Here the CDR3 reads CASSPTGRDYGYTF. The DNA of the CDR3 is TGTGCCAGTAGCCCGACAGGGCGGGACTATGGCTACACCTTC.

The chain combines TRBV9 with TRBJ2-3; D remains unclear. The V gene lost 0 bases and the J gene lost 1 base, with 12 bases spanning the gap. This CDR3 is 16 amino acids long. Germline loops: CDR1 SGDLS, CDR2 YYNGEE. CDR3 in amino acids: CASSVELTTGTDTQYF. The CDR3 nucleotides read TGTGCCAGCAGCGTAGAACTGACGACTGGCACAGATACGCAGTATTTT.